This T cell receptor (beta chain) appears in the sequencing data of a study of blood T cell repertoires in COVID-19 (dated by TCRdb to between 2020 and 2021). Study-wide context: Collaborator samples came from the United States, Italy and Spain and covered acute and convalescent phases of COVID-19. A freely available public database, intended as a resource for researchers studying the immune response to SARS-CoV-2, is where the repertoires were released. The material from the prospective study consisted of cDNA or gDNA derived from T cells, B-cell-depleted T cells, or PBMCs. Deeply sampled blood TCRbeta repertoires from subjects exposed to, actively infected with, or recovered from COVID-19 were included in the dataset. A de-identified subject ID, COVID-19 status, age in years and sex were almost always included in the sample metadata. Where available, HLA class I and class II types were obtained from metadata supplied by the sample provider rather than from assay-based typing. The samples were drawn from the first 160 participants of the ongoing ImmuneRACE study and from 1,254 subjects provided by 6 global collaborators.

TCRbeta CDR3 regions were amplified from genomic DNA using the immunoSEQ Assay, a bias-controlled multiplex PCR. In the original analysis: Nucleated cell counts per sample were estimated from amplification of reference gene primers within the assay. Sequence reads were collapsed and filtered to measure the absolute abundance of every unique TCRbeta CDR3 rearrangement. For each sample, productive Simpson clonality was calculated as the square root of Simpson's diversity index across productive rearrangements. In TCRdb, the immuneACCESS table is reduced to in-frame sequences with V and J assigned. These tables do not hold every clone; where another copy was compared, an unresolved V gene accounts for under half, and the others remain unexplained. Clonal size and the V and J genes are those of that table, whereas D and trimming came from the DNA. The sample records about 94,000 clones, about three quarters of which are singletons. Of the sample, around 49% falls within the top ten clones.

A remark on this clone: Which antigen it targets is not known. The record has no base qualities; no much larger clone is one base away.

Between the V and J ends, shortened by 7 bases and 1 base respectively, the junction contains 7 bases. The CDR3 contains 13 residues, cysteine and phenylalanine counted. Here the CDR3 DNA is all that survives: 39 bases in frame from base 1. According to the germline V gene, CDR1 reads MNHEY and CDR2 reads SVGAGI. Whole blood was collected in K2EDTA tubes by collaborating institutions according to the institutions' own protocols. For TCRbeta analysis, collaborator samples were shipped as frozen whole blood, as isolated PBMCs, or as DNA extracted from either sample type. Study-wide findings and limitations: The quantity of clinical and demographic metadata differed by source and by participant and was supplied without curation.

The chain joins TRBV6-5 to TRBJ2-2, with the D segment identity uncertain. This receptor was identified in a human donor in a cohort sampled during active COVID-19. Specimen: peripheral blood. The nucleotide sequence reads as follows: TGTGCCAGCACTTGGCAGAACACCGGGGAGCTGTTTTTT. Its amino acids are CASTWQNTGELFF.